The 6 T cell receptor beta chains below all came from one sample that was sequenced in a study of cytomegalovirus exposure and HLA in healthy donors. PCR was performed using 60 Vbeta and 13 Jbeta primers. Measured with immunoSEQ multiplex PCR; TCRdb has only the in-frame clones, and not every one. Found here are approximately 110,000 clones, 75% to 80% of them singletons; the top ten hold roughly 4%. Sequenced sample: PBMCs. Every receptor here comes from a man aged 40-55 years in good health and CMV-seronegative.

Notes on this clone: The junction and the germline gene differ at one end; a read error may be behind it. The J gene is TRBJ1-2, the V gene TRBV28; maybe TRBD1 (5 bases). Germline-derived CDR1 and CDR2 are MDHEN and SYDVKM. The CDR3 covers 12 residues. CDR3 sequence (DNA): TGTGCCAGCAGTCTTTCACAACAGGTGTCGGTCTTC. Residues: CASSLSQQVSVF.

The rearrangement uses TRBV2 and TRBJ1-4; no definite D call. Trimming took 8 bases from V and 7 from J, leaving 17 bases between them. CDR3 length equals 14 residues. Germline-derived CDR1 and CDR2 are SNHLY and FYNNEI. This CDR3 is CASLPDARGEKLFF. CDR3 in DNA: TGTGCCAGCCTCCCGGATGCGCGGGGTGAAAAACTGTTTTTT. Filled out from reference TRBV2 and TRBJ1-4, the complete variable domain reads EPEVTQTPSHQVTQMGQEVILRCVPISNHLYFYWYRQILGQKVEFLVSFYNNEISEKSEIFDDQFSVERPDGSNFTLKIRSTKLEDSAMYFCASLPDARGEKLFFGSGTQLSVL.

The chain couples TRBV27 to TRBJ2-3; tentative D call: TRBD1 (6 bases). Trimming stripped 5 bases from V and 7 bases from J, with 10 bases between. Germline V gene sequence: CDR1 MNHEY, CDR2 SMNVEV (reference sequence). The CDR3 length is 12 residues. CDR3 amino acids: CASSPQGHTQYF. The CDR3 coding sequence is TGTGCCAGCAGTCCACAGGGCCATACGCAGTATTTT.

The V call is TRBV6-5, the J call TRBJ2-1; D unresolved. Germline V lookup: CDR1 MNHEY, CDR2 SVGAGI. CDR3 length equals 11 residues. Trimming stripped 1 base from V and 13 bases from J, with 8 bases between. The CDR3 region has the DNA TGTGCCAGCAGTTACTTGACAAGTCAGTTCTTC. Its protein product is CASSYLTSQFF.

The J gene is TRBJ2-5, the V gene TRBV9; TRBD2 agrees at 11 bases. CDR1 is SGDLS and CDR2 is YYNGEE in the germline V gene. Losses at the gene ends were 2 bases for V and 2 bases for J; bases not matched to a gene: 14. This CDR3 contains 19 residues. The chain's CDR3 is CASSVTTQSSGGIQETQYF. The CDR3 region has the DNA TGTGCCAGCAGCGTTACAACACAATCTAGCGGGGGGATTCAAGAGACCCAGTACTTC. The full variable domain, rest sourced from reference TRBV9 and TRBJ2-5, is DSGVTQTPKHLITATGQRVTLRCSPRSGDLSVYWYQQSLDQGLQFLIQYYNGEERAKGNILERFSAQQFPDLHSELNLSSLELGDSALYFCASSVTTQSSGGIQETQYFGPGTRLLVL.

This clone was detected once. The rearrangement joins TRBV7-9 to TRBJ2-6, with a possible D match to TRBD2 (6 bases). Between the trimmed V and J ends, which lost 5 bases and 0 bases, there was a span of 11 bases. The CDR3 is 16 amino acids. CDR1 is SEHNR, CDR2 FQNEAQ, per germline (reference sequence). The CDR3 DNA follows: TGTGCCAGCAGCCGGGACTTCAGCTCTGGGGCCAACGTCCTGACTTTC. Residues: CASSRDFSSGANVLTF.